The sequence of this T cell receptor (beta chain) was determined in a study of blood T cell repertoires in COVID-19. The wider study: Specimens from acute and convalescent COVID-19 originated in the United States, Italy and Spain. T cells, B-cell-depleted T cells, or PBMCs provided the cDNA or gDNA that served as material.

Trimming stripped 3 bases from V and 2 bases from J, with 13 bases between. Germline CDR1 MGHRA, CDR2 YSYEKL. This CDR3 contains 16 residues. As processed by the authors: It was from reference gene primer amplification that nucleated cell counts were estimated. Some clones are missing from TCRdb's copy, which holds only in-frame ones; the method was immunoSEQ multiplex PCR. V, J and clone size are those of that table, while D and trimming were read from the DNA. The table includes about 68,000 clones, 89% detected once. This TCR was sampled from a man over 45 with active COVID-19. The chain employs TRBV4-1 and TRBJ2-2; a weak D match, TRBD1 (6 bases). The sample was peripheral blood. The CDR3, as DNA: TGCGCCAGCAGCCACCCCGGGACAACCAACACCGGGGAGCTGTTTTTT. Amino acid sequence: CASSHPGTTNTGELFF.